This TCR beta chain was retrieved from a study of T cell responses to AZD1222 COVID-19 vaccine. Germline lookup yields CDR1 LGHNA and CDR2 YSLEER. The ends were cut back, 1 base at V and 0 bases at J, with 10 bases in the middle. This CDR3 is built from 16 residues. In regard to this clone: Its antigen is not known.

Using immunoSEQ multiplex PCR, the repertoire was profiled, and TCRdb retains in-frame clones only, with some absent. The sample yields about 200,000 clones, 85% to 95% seen once. Study findings and constraints: Seropositivity was recorded at baseline in only a handful of AZD1222 recipients.

The sequencing used peripheral blood, collected on day 0 of AZD1222 vaccination. The rearrangement links TRBV4-3 to TRBJ1-5, with D perhaps matching TRBD1 (5 bases). The sequence came from an adult in good health. This CDR3 is CASSQVTGGSNQPQHF. CDR3 nucleotide sequence: TGCGCCAGCAGCCAAGTGACGGGGGGTAGCAATCAGCCCCAGCATTTT.